The TCR beta chain under discussion was sequenced for a study of cytomegalovirus exposure and HLA in healthy donors. Regarding the study as a whole: Later analysis identified several of the most significant clusters that appeared linked to common viral pathogens. Association of roughly 18,000 TCR beta sequences with HLA alleles was found at 0.05 false discovery rate in a later analysis. The study designated around 150 TCR beta chains cytomegalovirus-associated. Analyses of presence/absence relied on an assumption of roughly uniform sequencing depth across donors.

Regarding this clone: The antigen remains undetermined.

Looked up from germline, CDR1 is MNHEY and CDR2 is SVGAGI. The V gene end was trimmed by 7 bases and the J gene end by 0 bases; junction bases not matched to a gene: 9. The length of the CDR3 is 15 residues. The study ran its PCR with 60 Vbeta and 13 Jbeta primers. Assay: immunoSEQ multiplex PCR; the TCRdb copy retains only in-frame clones and omits some. The table lists around 45,000 clones. Sequencing was performed on PBMCs. The V call is TRBV6-5, the J call TRBJ2-7, with 7 bases that match TRBD1. The clonotype comes from a woman in her 30s in good health and CMV-seronegative. The CDR3 reads CASKPPTGPSYEQYF. The CDR3, as DNA: TGTGCCAGCAAACCCCCGACAGGGCCCTCCTACGAGCAGTACTTC.